Presented here are 16 T cell receptor beta chains from one specimen sequenced in a study of blood T cell repertoires in COVID-19 (dated by TCRdb to 2020 to 2021). Receptor libraries were prepared by the immunoSEQ multiplex PCR assay. The table was pulled from immuneACCESS by TCRdb, which kept in-frame rearrangements only. Such tables lose some clones; where checked, under half of the loss comes from unresolved V genes, and the rest has no known cause. The sample includes hundreds of thousands of clones, with 65% to 90% observed a single time. About 14% of the sample is in the top ten clones. Sequencing was performed on peripheral blood. The source of these receptors is a human donor in a cohort sampled during active COVID-19.

In DNA form, the CDR3 reads TGTGCCAGCAGCTTGCAGGGAGGCTTGACCGGGGAGCTGTTTTTT. The encoded protein is CASSLQGGLTGELFF. V usage is TRBV5-4 and J usage is TRBJ2-2, with D perhaps matching TRBD2 (6 bases). Per germline, CDR1 SGHNT and CDR2 YYREEE (reference sequence). This CDR3 is built from 15 residues. The V gene lost 1 base and the J gene lost 5 bases, with 12 bases spanning the gap.

The V and J genes are TRBV27 and TRBJ1-5; D remains unclear. CDR1 and CDR2 from the germline V gene are MNHEY and SMNVEV (reference sequence). The CDR3 contains 15 residues. V lost 0 bases and J lost 3, with 9 bases in between. The CDR3 loop is CASSLSAGVNQPQHF. For the CDR3, the DNA is TGTGCCAGCAGTTTATCGGCGGGAGTCAATCAGCCCCAGCATTTT.

This chain connects TRBV7-9 to TRBJ2-5, with 11 bases identical to TRBD1. This CDR3 is built from 16 residues. The V gene's germline CDR1 is SEHNR and CDR2 FQNEAQ (reference sequence). With V trimmed by 5 bases and J by 1 base, 6 bases remained unmatched. The CDR3 is CASSTSGTGGQETQYF. CDR3 DNA: TGTGCCAGCAGCACCTCCGGGACAGGGGGCCAAGAGACCCAGTACTTC.

In this sample, this clone turned up once. The rearrangement links TRBV7-8 to TRBJ1-2, with 8 bases lining up with TRBD1. V was clipped by 5 bases and J by 0 bases; unmatched bases: 2. The CDR3 is made up of 14 amino acids. In germline, CDR1 is SGHVS, CDR2 FQNEAQ. CDR3 DNA sequence: TGTGCCAGCAGCCGGGACAGGACTAACTATGGCTACACCTTC. Translation: CASSRDRTNYGYTF.

The V gene is TRBV29-1, the J gene TRBJ1-1; weak D call: TRBD1 (6 bases). V was cut by 7 bases and J by 2 bases, with 14 bases left in between. The CDR3 has 13 amino acids. Germline lookup yields CDR1 SQVTM and CDR2 ANQGSEA. CDR3 residues: CSASTGTNTEAFF. In DNA, the CDR3 is TGCAGCGCTTCGACAGGTACCAACACTGAAGCTTTCTTT.

The chain employs TRBV28 and TRBJ2-6, with unresolved D. This CDR3 has 14 residues. V dropped 2 bases and J dropped 0 bases, with 2 bases sitting between them. Germline V gene sequence: CDR1 MDHEN, CDR2 SYDVKM. Here the CDR3 DNA reads TGTGCCAGCAGTTTACACTCTGGGGCCAACGTCCTGACTTTC. This sequence encodes CASSLHSGANVLTF.

This clone was observed once. V usage is TRBV21-1 and J usage is TRBJ1-4. TRBV21-1 is listed as a pseudogene. The CDR3 totals 14 residues. The CDR3 sequence: CASSFTRVTGKLFF. The CDR3 DNA is TGTGCCAGCAGCTTCACCCGCGTTACGGGGAAACTGTTTTTT.

The chain carries TRBV18 and TRBJ1-1; 8 nucleotides line up with TRBD1. Germline loops: CDR1 KGHSH, CDR2 LQKENI. The V segment lost 3 bases and the J segment 5 bases; nucleotides outside the gene matches: 8. The CDR3 is 15 amino acids. CDR3 coding DNA: TGTGCCAGCTCACCCTCTCGACAGGGGCGGACTGAAGCTTTCTTT. It encodes CASSPSRQGRTEAFF. Variable domain in full (rest from reference TRBV18 and TRBJ1-1): NAGVMQNPRHLVRRRGQEARLRCSPMKGHSHVYWYRQLPEEGLKFMVYLQKENIIDESGMPKERFSAEFPKEGPSILRIQQVVRGDSAAYFCASSPSRQGRTEAFFGQGTRLTVV.

The V call is TRBV6-4, the J call TRBJ2-1, with 12 bases matching TRBD2. The V gene end was trimmed by 4 bases and the J gene end by 10 bases; junction bases not matched to a gene: 2. CDR3 length equals 13 residues. Germline V gives CDR1 MRHNA, CDR2 SNTAGT. CDR3 coding DNA: TGTGCCAGCAGTGGACTAGCGGGAGACGAGCAGTTCTTC. Encoded protein: CASSGLAGDEQFF.

The chain uses TRBV29-1 and TRBJ1-5; TRBD1 matches at 9 bases. The junction had 9 bases not matched to a gene; V was cut back by 6 bases and J by 6 bases. Looked up from germline, CDR1 is SQVTM and CDR2 is ANQGSEA. This CDR3 contains 14 residues. CDR3 in amino acids: CSVNTGTGTQPQHF. For the CDR3, the DNA is TGCAGCGTAAACACCGGGACAGGGACTCAGCCCCAGCATTTT. Drawing the rest from reference TRBV29-1 and TRBJ1-5, the complete variable domain is SAVISQKPSRDICQRGTSLTIQCQVDSQVTMMFWYRQQPGQSLTLIATANQGSEATYESGFVIDKFPISRPNLTFSTLTVSNMSPEDSSIYLCSVNTGTGTQPQHFGDGTRLSIL.

The V and J genes are TRBV7-3 and TRBJ2-2; 8 bases fit TRBD2. J was trimmed by 4 bases and V by 2 bases; bases with no gene match: 6. CDR1 and CDR2 from the germline V gene are SGHTA and FQGTGA. The CDR3 runs 16 residues. CDR3: CASSLSSGRITGELFF. The CDR3, as DNA: TGTGCCAGCAGCTTATCAAGCGGGAGAATCACCGGGGAGCTGTTTTTT.

The gene calls are TRBV11-2 and TRBJ1-4; D perhaps matches TRBD1 (5 bases). CDR1 SGHAT and CDR2 FQNNGV come from the germline V gene. V was cut by 3 bases and J by 5 bases, with 7 bases left in between. This CDR3 is built from 13 residues. The CDR3 DNA reads TGTGCCAGCAGCTTCGGGGGGAATGAAAAACTGTTTTTT. As protein: CASSFGGNEKLFF.

This rearrangement joins TRBV7-9 to TRBJ1-1; no clear D. Looked up from germline, CDR1 is SEHNR and CDR2 is FQNEAQ (reference sequence). The V and J ends lost 2 bases and 3 bases respectively, with 7 bases between them. CDR3 length equals 13 residues. CDR3 in amino acids: CASSLNQDTEAFF. The CDR3 nucleotides read TGTGCCAGCAGCTTAAATCAGGACACTGAAGCTTTCTTT.

The chain is built from TRBV16 and TRBJ2-1; D is unclear. CDR1 and CDR2 (germline): KGHSY, FQNENV. The V end was cut by 4 bases, the J end by 5 bases, with 15 bases between. The CDR3 loop spans 15 amino acids. The CDR3 region has the DNA TGTGCCAGCAGCCGACGAGACTCTGTCAACAATGAGCAGTTCTTC. It encodes CASSRRDSVNNEQFF.

The chain is built from TRBV27 and TRBJ2-7; a possible D gene is TRBD2 (5 bases). V was cut by 6 bases and J by 0 bases, with 9 bases left in between. The CDR3 contains 13 residues. Germline-derived CDR1 and CDR2 are MNHEY and SMNVEV (reference sequence). The CDR3 sequence is CASRIGSSYEQYF. CDR3 in DNA: TGTGCCAGCAGGATAGGGAGCTCCTACGAGCAGTACTTC.

The rearrangement joins TRBV2 to TRBJ2-2; D gene ambiguous. Germline CDR1 SNHLY, CDR2 FYNNEI. Trimming removed 6 bases from V and 3 bases from J, with 5 bases in between. There are 12 residues in the CDR3. The DNA for the CDR3 is TGTGCCAGCAGCCCTGACACCGGGGAGCTGTTTTTT. Translated, it gives CASSPDTGELFF.